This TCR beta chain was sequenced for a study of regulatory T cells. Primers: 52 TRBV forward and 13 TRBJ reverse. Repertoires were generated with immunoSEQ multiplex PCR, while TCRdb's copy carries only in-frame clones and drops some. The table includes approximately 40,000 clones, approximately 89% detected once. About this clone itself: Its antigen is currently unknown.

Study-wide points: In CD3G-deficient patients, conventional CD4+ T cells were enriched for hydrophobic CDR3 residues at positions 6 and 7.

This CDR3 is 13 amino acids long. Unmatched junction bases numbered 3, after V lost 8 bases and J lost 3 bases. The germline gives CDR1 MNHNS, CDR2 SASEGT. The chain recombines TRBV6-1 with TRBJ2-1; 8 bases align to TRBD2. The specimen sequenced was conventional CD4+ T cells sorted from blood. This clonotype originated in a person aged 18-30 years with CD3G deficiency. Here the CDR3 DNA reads TGTGCCAGCCTGGCGGGGGGCTACAATGAGCAGTTCTTC. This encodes CASLAGGYNEQFF.